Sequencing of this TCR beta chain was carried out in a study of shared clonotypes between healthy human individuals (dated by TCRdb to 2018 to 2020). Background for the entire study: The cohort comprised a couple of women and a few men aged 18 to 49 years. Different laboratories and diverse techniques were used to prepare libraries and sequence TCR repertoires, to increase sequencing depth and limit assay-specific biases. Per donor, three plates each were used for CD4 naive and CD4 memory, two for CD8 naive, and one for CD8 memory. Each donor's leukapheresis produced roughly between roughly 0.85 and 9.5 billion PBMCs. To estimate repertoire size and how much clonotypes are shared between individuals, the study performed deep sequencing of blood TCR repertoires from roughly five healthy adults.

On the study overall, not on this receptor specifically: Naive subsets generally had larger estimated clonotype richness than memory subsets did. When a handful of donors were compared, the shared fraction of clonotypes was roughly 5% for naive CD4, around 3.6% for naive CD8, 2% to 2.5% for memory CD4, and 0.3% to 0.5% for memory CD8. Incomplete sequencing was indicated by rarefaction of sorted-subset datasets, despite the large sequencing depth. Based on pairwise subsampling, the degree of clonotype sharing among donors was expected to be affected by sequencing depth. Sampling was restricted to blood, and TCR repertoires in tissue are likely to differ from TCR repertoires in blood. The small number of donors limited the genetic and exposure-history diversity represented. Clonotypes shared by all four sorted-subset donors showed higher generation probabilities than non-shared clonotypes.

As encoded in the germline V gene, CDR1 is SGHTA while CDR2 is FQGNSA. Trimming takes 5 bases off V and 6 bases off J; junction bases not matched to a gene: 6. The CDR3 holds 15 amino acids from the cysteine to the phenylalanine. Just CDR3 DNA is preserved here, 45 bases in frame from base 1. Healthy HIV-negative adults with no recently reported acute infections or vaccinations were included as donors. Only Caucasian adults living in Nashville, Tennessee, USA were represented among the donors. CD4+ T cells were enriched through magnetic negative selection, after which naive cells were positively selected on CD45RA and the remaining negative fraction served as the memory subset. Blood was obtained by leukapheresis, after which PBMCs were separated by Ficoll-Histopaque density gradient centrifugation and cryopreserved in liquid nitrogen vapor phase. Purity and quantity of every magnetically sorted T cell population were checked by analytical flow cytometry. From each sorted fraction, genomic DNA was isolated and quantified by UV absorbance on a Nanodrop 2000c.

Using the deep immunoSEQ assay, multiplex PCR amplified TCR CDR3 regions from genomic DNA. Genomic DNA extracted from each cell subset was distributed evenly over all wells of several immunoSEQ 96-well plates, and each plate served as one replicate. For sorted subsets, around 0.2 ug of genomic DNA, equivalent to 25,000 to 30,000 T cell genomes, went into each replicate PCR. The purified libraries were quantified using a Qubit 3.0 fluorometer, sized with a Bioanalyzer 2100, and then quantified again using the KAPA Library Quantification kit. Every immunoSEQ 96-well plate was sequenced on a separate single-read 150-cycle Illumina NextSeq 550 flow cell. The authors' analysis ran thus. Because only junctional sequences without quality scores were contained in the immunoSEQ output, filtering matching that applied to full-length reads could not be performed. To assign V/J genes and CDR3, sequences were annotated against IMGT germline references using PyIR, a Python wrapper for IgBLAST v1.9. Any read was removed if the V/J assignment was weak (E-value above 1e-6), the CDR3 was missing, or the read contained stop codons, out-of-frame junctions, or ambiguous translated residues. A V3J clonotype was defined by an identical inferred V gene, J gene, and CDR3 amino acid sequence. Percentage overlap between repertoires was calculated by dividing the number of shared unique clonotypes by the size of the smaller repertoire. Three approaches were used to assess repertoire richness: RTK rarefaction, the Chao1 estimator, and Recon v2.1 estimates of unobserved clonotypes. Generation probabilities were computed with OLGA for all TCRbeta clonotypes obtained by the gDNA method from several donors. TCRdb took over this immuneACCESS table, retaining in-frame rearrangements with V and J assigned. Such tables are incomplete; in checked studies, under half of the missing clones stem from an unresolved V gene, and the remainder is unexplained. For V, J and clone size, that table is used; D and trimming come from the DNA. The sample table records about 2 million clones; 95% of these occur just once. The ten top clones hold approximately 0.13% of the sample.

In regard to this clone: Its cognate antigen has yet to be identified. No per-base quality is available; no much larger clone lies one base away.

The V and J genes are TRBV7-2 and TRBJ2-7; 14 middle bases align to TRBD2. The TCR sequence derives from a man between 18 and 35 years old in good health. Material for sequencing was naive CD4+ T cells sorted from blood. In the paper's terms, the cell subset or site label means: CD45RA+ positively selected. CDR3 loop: CASSQGLAGAGEQYF. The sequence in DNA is TGTGCCAGCAGCCAGGGACTAGCGGGAGCTGGCGAGCAGTACTTC.